The 13 T cell receptor beta chains below all came from one sample that was sequenced in a study of blood T cells in healthy people across ages. The use of a sample-barcoded 5' primer and a J-beta primer mix characterized a second PCR of roughly 6 to 12 cycles. TCRdb called the 5' RACE reads again in MiXCR, with one record for every CDR3 protein. The sample shows around 2 million distinct CDR3 sequences, roughly two fifths of them seen only once. Sequences were obtained from blood. The source is a human donor in good health.

The rearrangement uses TRBV20-1 and TRBJ1-5, with 7 positions matching TRBD1. The V segment lost 3 bases and the J segment 10 bases; nucleotides outside the gene matches: 9. CDR1 is DFQATT, CDR2 SNEGSKA, per germline (reference sequence). The CDR3 runs to 13 residues. CDR3 loop: CSASKGTVSPQHF. CDR3 bases: TGCAGTGCTAGCAAAGGGACAGTCTCACCCCAGCATTTT.

As regards this clonotype: Relative to the germline gene, one junction end is altered; a read error may explain this. The chain combines TRBV3-1 with TRBJ2-5; perhaps TRBD2 as D (5 bases). Germline CDR1 is LGHDT and CDR2 is YNNKEL (reference sequence). The CDR3 sequence is 14 residues long. The chain's CDR3 is CACSQLGLQETQYF. Here the CDR3 DNA reads TGTGCCTGCAGCCAATTAGGACTCCAAGAGACCCAGTACTTC.

This clonotype was seen more than once but under ten times. The junction shows a germline mismatch at one end, possibly a read error. The rearrangement uses TRBV7-9 and TRBJ1-2; D is unresolved. Germline lookup yields CDR1 SEHNR and CDR2 FQNEAQ (reference sequence). This CDR3 contains 14 residues. The CDR3 bases are TGCGCCAGCAGCTTGTCAACTGTTAACTATGGCTACACCTTC. The encoded protein is CASSLSTVNYGYTF. Combining the CDR3 with reference TRBV7-9 and TRBJ1-2 gives the whole variable domain DTGVSQNPRHKITKRGQNVTFRCDPISEHNRLYWYRQTLGQGPEFLTYFQNEAQLEKSRLLSDRFSAERPKGSFSTLEIQRTEQGDSAMYLCASSLSTVNYGYTFGSGTRLTVV.

This clonotype has a handful of counts. Written as DNA, the CDR3 is TGCGCCAGCAGCTTGTGGACGGACCATCTCTCTGGGGCCAACGTCCTGACTTTC. Its protein product is CASSLWTDHLSGANVLTF. V gene TRBV5-1 combines with J gene TRBJ2-6; D unresolved. The CDR3 runs 18 residues. Trimming shortened V by 1 base and J by 0 bases, and 14 bases separated the two germline ends. CDR1 is SGHRS and CDR2 is YFSETQ in the germline V gene.

The chain is built from TRBV27 and TRBJ2-1; perhaps TRBD1 as D (6 bases). CDR3 length: 15 amino acids. CDR1 and CDR2 (germline): MNHEY, SMNVEV (reference sequence). The V gene lost 6 bases and the J gene lost 5 bases, with 17 bases spanning the gap. The CDR3 reads CASRSRGGPHNEQFF. Here the CDR3 DNA reads TGTGCCAGCAGAAGCCGTGGGGGCCCCCACAATGAGCAGTTCTTC.

The chain combines TRBV20-1 with TRBJ2-2, with 7 bases lining up with TRBD1. Germline CDR1 reads DFQATT; CDR2 reads SNEGSKA (reference sequence). This CDR3 is built from 14 residues. V gave up 4 bases and J gave up 0 bases; unmatched junction bases: 2. CDR3 residues: CSAKDRSNTGELFF. CDR3 coding DNA: TGCAGTGCTAAGGACAGGTCGAACACCGGGGAGCTGTTTTTT.

This clonotype appeared many times. V gene TRBV7-2 combines with J gene TRBJ2-3; 8 bases agree with TRBD1. Trimming at V came to 5 bases and at J to 2 bases, leaving 6 bases not matched to a gene. The CDR3 is made up of 15 amino acids. Germline V CDR1 and CDR2: SGHTA, FQGNSA. CDR3 sequence: CASSLGQGITDTQYF. The CDR3 DNA is TGTGCCAGCAGCCTAGGACAGGGAATCACAGATACGCAGTATTTT.

This chain connects TRBV4-3 to TRBJ2-3, with a possible D match to TRBD1 (6 bases). Trimming removed 10 bases at V and 6 bases at J, with 11 bases between. Germline loops: CDR1 LGHNA, CDR2 YSLEER. The CDR3 covers 11 residues. CDR3 in amino acids: CATSQGDTQYF. The CDR3 DNA follows: TGCGCCACATCCCAGGGGGATACGCAGTATTTT.

The chain combines TRBV7-2 with TRBJ1-1, with D unresolved. The germline V gene encodes CDR1 SGHTA and CDR2 FQGNSA. The CDR3 length is 15 residues. Trimming left V 0 bases short and J 1 base short, with 9 bases between. CDR3 coding DNA: TGTGCCAGCAGCTTAGCAAGGGTGGAGAACACTGAAGCTTTCTTT. This sequence encodes CASSLARVENTEAFF.

This chain uses TRBV7-8 with TRBJ2-7, with D possibly being TRBD1 or TRBD2 (6 bases each). V gave up 1 base and J gave up 9 bases, with 19 bases separating them. Germline CDR1 SGHVS, CDR2 FQNEAQ. The CDR3 totals 15 residues. The CDR3 loop reads CASSLGLGGGYRQYF. The CDR3 DNA follows: TGTGCCAGCAGCTTAGGGCTAGGAGGGGGATATAGGCAGTACTTC.

The chain employs TRBV12-3 or TRBV12-4 and TRBJ1-2; TRBD1 might be the D (5 bases). Trimming removed 6 bases at V and 6 bases at J, with 20 bases between. This CDR3 is 15 amino acids long. CDR3 DNA: TGTGCCAGCAGCCTTACCCCAGGGTCCCAAAATGGCTACACCTTC. Its translation: CASSLTPGSQNGYTF.

The chain is built from TRBV12-3 or TRBV12-4 and TRBJ1-5, with a weak D call TRBD1 (6 bases). This CDR3 has 13 amino acids. V shed 4 bases and J shed 7 bases, with 11 bases lying between them. Here the CDR3 reads CASSSGESQPQHF. As DNA, the CDR3 is TGTGCCAGCAGTTCAGGGGAAAGCCAGCCCCAGCATTTT.

The gene calls are TRBV4-3 and TRBJ2-6, with D possibly TRBD2 on 5 matching bases. V lost 2 bases to trimming and J lost 2 bases, with 10 bases between them. This CDR3 has 16 residues. Germline V gene data show CDR1 as LGHNA and CDR2 as YSLEER. CDR3 in amino acids: CASSQFRGPGANVLTF. CDR3 DNA: TGCGCCAGCAGCCAATTCCGCGGGCCTGGGGCCAACGTCCTGACTTTC.